These 9 T cell receptor beta chains share one sample of origin, sequenced in a study of cytomegalovirus exposure and HLA in healthy donors. Primers: 60 Vbeta forward and 13 Jbeta reverse. TCRdb's copy holds only in-frame clones and misses some; the assay was immunoSEQ multiplex PCR. The sample shows 100,000 to 120,000 clones, over 60% of them seen only once. Sequencing input: PBMCs. Every receptor here comes from a woman aged 30 to 39 in good health and CMV-seronegative.

The chain employs TRBV5-8 and TRBJ2-3; TRBD2 might be the D (7 bases). The V end lost 4 bases, the J end lost 3 bases, and 12 bases lay between the germline ends. This CDR3 comprises 14 residues. CDR1 and CDR2 from the germline V gene are SGHTS and YDEGEE. The CDR3 here is CASSRGAITDTQYF. The CDR3 bases are TGTGCCAGCAGCCGGGGGGCAATAACAGATACGCAGTATTTT.

This clone was found once. V and J are TRBV6-5 and TRBJ1-1; TRBD1 matches 9 bases. Germline V lookup: CDR1 MNHEY, CDR2 SVGAGI. The CDR3 contains 15 residues. V dropped 2 bases and J dropped 3; count of bases not matched to a gene: 4. CDR3 coding DNA: TGTGCCAGCAGTTACGGGGGACAGGGCGACACTGAAGCTTTCTTT. Encoded protein: CASSYGGQGDTEAFF.

The rearrangement uses TRBV7-2 and TRBJ2-7, with D unresolved. The ends were cut back, 1 base at V and 3 bases at J, with 10 bases in the middle. Germline V lookup: CDR1 SGHTA, CDR2 FQGNSA. The CDR3 spans 14 residues. The DNA for the CDR3 is TGTGCCAGCAGCTTAGGTGATCTGCGCTACGAGCAGTACTTC. It translates to CASSLGDLRYEQYF.

The rearrangement links TRBV29-1 to TRBJ1-2; 10 nucleotides align to TRBD1. V lost 6 bases, J lost 7 bases, and 5 bases stayed unmatched. CDR3 length equals 12 residues. CDR1 is SQVTM and CDR2 is ANQGSEA in the germline V gene. CDR3 loop: CSVGQGSAGYTF. In nucleotides, the CDR3 is TGCAGCGTGGGACAGGGGTCGGCTGGCTACACCTTC.

This chain uses TRBV27 with TRBJ1-1; TRBD1 matches at 8 bases. The CDR3 length is 15 residues. After removal of 4 bases from V and 4 bases from J, the junction contained 8 bases not matched to a gene. Germline lookup yields CDR1 MNHEY and CDR2 SMNVEV (reference sequence). CDR3 sequence reads: CASSYPGQAVTEAFF. The CDR3, as DNA: TGTGCCAGCAGTTACCCGGGACAGGCGGTCACTGAAGCTTTCTTT.

The CDR3 reads CASSLKTGSSYNSPLHF. The CDR3 region has the DNA TGTGCCAGCAGCCTAAAGACAGGGAGCTCCTATAATTCACCCCTCCACTTT. The rearrangement joins TRBV7-2 to TRBJ1-6; 7 bases map to TRBD1. The CDR3 sequence is 17 residues long. With 5 bases clipped from V and 0 bases from J, the junction kept 7 bases outside the gene matches. CDR1 and CDR2 (germline): SGHTA, FQGNSA.

The chain has TRBV6-5 and TRBJ1-5; TRBD1 agrees at 7 bases. This CDR3 has 15 residues. Germline assignment: CDR1 MNHEY and CDR2 SVGAGI. The junction had 8 bases not matched to a gene; V was cut back by 6 bases and J by 3 bases. CDR3 nucleotides: TGTGCCAGCAGGGCTCCGGGACAGCCCAATCAGCCCCAGCATTTT. Protein sequence: CASRAPGQPNQPQHF.

The chain joins TRBV11-2 to TRBJ1-1, with D unclear. Germline V gene sequence: CDR1 SGHAT, CDR2 FQNNGV. The CDR3 runs to 12 residues. V was clipped by 3 bases and J by 4 bases, with 6 bases between them. CDR3 sequence (DNA): TGTGCCAGCAGCTTTTATATCACTGAAGCTTTCTTT. Translating it yields CASSFYITEAFF.

V usage is TRBV9 and J usage is TRBJ1-1; perhaps TRBD1 as D (5 bases). Trimming pared 3 bases from V and 5 bases from J, leaving 17 bases between. The CDR3 is 15 amino acids. From germline, CDR1 is SGDLS and CDR2 YYNGEE. The CDR3 is CASSGGTSGGTEAFF. In DNA form, the CDR3 reads TGTGCCAGCAGCGGCGGGACCTCGGGTGGGACTGAAGCTTTCTTT.